Shown below are 11 T cell receptor beta chains from a single sample sequenced in a study of T-cell reconstitution after alpha-beta-depleted transplantation in children. TCRbeta library construction was performed incorporating unique molecular identifiers. TCRdb called the PCR reads again in MiXCR, with one record for every CDR3 protein. Among about 200,000 distinct CDR3 sequences listed, 5.5% to 7% were seen once. The starting material was PBMCs, obtained before TCRalphabeta/CD19-depleted stem cell transplant. The receptors shown here come from a boy aged 2 to 10 with acute lymphoblastic leukemia, due to receive a stem cell transplant.

This clonotype came up many times. The chain uses TRBV29-1 and TRBJ1-1; D perhaps matches TRBD1 (6 bases). Germline V gene sequence: CDR1 SQVTM, CDR2 ANQGSEA. Trimming removed 5 bases from V and 1 base from J, with 14 bases in between. The CDR3 sequence is 14 residues long. CDR3: CSVRAGHQNTEAFF. The CDR3 DNA sequence: TGCAGCGTTAGAGCGGGACACCAGAACACTGAAGCTTTCTTT. Together with reference TRBV29-1 and TRBJ1-1, the CDR3 gives the full variable domain: SAVISQKPSRDICQRGTSLTIQCQVDSQVTMMFWYRQQPGQSLTLIATANQGSEATYESGFVIDKFPISRPNLTFSTLTVSNMSPEDSSIYLCSVRAGHQNTEAFFGQGTRLTVV.

This clonotype occurred many times. V and J are TRBV20-1 and TRBJ2-1, with D unclear. Per germline, CDR1 DFQATT and CDR2 SNEGSKA (reference sequence). The CDR3 contains 14 residues. The germline V and J ends were trimmed by 6 bases and 2 bases, with 14 bases remaining between them. CDR3 protein: CSALSDRAYNEQFF. The CDR3 bases are TGCAGTGCCTTAAGCGATAGGGCCTACAATGAGCAGTTCTTC.

This clonotype was seen many times. This chain joins TRBV2 and TRBJ2-2; 9 bases are a match to TRBD1. J was trimmed by 0 bases and V by 4 bases; bases with no gene match: 3. The germline V gene has CDR1 SNHLY and CDR2 FYNNEI. The CDR3 is 16 amino acids. DNA of the CDR3: TGTGCCAGCAGTGCGACAGGGGGAACGAACACCGGGGAGCTGTTTTTT. It is translated as CASSATGGTNTGELFF.

This clonotype was seen repeatedly, ten times or more. The chain has TRBV4-3 and TRBJ2-5; the D gene is possibly TRBD2 (5 bases). The CDR3 runs 18 residues. CDR1 is LGHNA, CDR2 YSLEER, per germline. The V and J ends lost 0 bases and 2 bases respectively, with 19 bases between them. The CDR3 nucleotides are TGCGCCAGCAGCCAAGAAAGTACGACTACACCTACTCAAGAGACCCAGTACTTC. Translated, it gives CASSQESTTTPTQETQYF.

The rearrangement uses TRBV6-6 and TRBJ1-1; D uncertain. Trimming shortened V by 2 bases and J by 5 bases, and 6 bases separated the two germline ends. CDR3 length: 12 residues. Germline CDR1 reads MNHNY; CDR2 reads SVGAGI (reference sequence). The CDR3 loop is CASSYGVTEAFF. Written as DNA, the CDR3 is TGTGCCAGCAGTTACGGGGTTACTGAAGCTTTCTTT.

This clonotype has at least ten counts. The chain combines TRBV7-2 with TRBJ2-1; D is uncertain. In germline, CDR1 is SGHTA, CDR2 FQGNSA. This CDR3 comprises 14 residues. Trimming shortened V by 4 bases and J by 4 bases, and 11 bases separated the two germline ends. The DNA for the CDR3 is TGTGCCAGCAGCTCCTGGGGTTCATACAATGAGCAGTTCTTC. As protein: CASSSWGSYNEQFF.

This clonotype was found many times. The genes are TRBV20-1 and TRBJ2-7, with D maybe TRBD2 (6 bases). V gave up 0 bases and J gave up 4 bases, with 16 bases separating them. The CDR3 is 15 amino acids. Germline CDR1 DFQATT, CDR2 SNEGSKA (reference sequence). DNA of the CDR3: TGCAGTGCTAGAGATCAAAGGCAGGCGGGGTACGAGCAGTACTTC. It specifies CSARDQRQAGYEQYF.

The V call is TRBV3-1, the J call TRBJ2-5; either TRBD1 or TRBD2 may supply D (5 bases each). The V end lost 4 bases, the J end lost 4 bases, and 10 bases lay between the germline ends. Germline CDR1 and CDR2: LGHDT and YNNKEL (reference sequence). CDR3 length equals 13 residues. In DNA form, the CDR3 reads TGTGCCAGCAGCCCCCGTGGGGGAGAGACCCAGTACTTC. Its translation is CASSPRGGETQYF.

This clonotype has a count of ten or more. The chain is built from TRBV12-3 or TRBV12-4 and TRBJ1-1; a weak D match, TRBD1 (6 bases). Trimming pared 5 bases from V and 11 bases from J, leaving 18 bases between. The CDR3 is 13 residues long. In nucleotides, the CDR3 is TGTGCCAGCAGTCCGCGACAGGTAGAGGTTGCTTTCTTT. This sequence encodes CASSPRQVEVAFF.

CDR3 amino acids: CASSARGREPYEQYF. The CDR3 DNA follows: TGTGCCAGCAGCGCCCGGGGCAGGGAGCCCTACGAGCAGTACTTC. This chain links TRBV7-6 with TRBJ2-7; D may match TRBD1 or TRBD2 (5 bases each). The CDR3 is 15 residues long. The ends were cut back, 5 bases at V and 2 bases at J, with 16 bases in the middle. CDR1 is SGHVS and CDR2 is FNYEAQ in the germline V gene.

This clonotype has a handful of counts. The V and J genes are TRBV24-1 and TRBJ2-1; D is perhaps TRBD1 or TRBD2 (5 bases each). This CDR3 region has 16 residues. With 0 bases removed from V and 7 bases from J, the gap between germline ends came to 15 bases. Germline assignment: CDR1 KGHDR and CDR2 SFDVKD. CDR3 loop: CATSDLTPTGANEQFF. The CDR3 DNA reads TGTGCCACCAGTGATTTGACCCCCACCGGGGCTAATGAGCAGTTCTTC.